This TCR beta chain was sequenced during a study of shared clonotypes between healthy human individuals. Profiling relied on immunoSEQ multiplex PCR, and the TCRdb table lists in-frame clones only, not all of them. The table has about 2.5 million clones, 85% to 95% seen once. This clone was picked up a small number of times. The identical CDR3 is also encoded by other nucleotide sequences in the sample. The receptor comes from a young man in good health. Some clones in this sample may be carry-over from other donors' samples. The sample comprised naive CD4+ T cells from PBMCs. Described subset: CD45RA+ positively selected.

The CDR3 spells CAWSAGNTEAFF. The CDR3 DNA reads TGTGCCTGGAGTGCGGGGAACACTGAAGCTTTCTTT. The chain employs TRBV30 and TRBJ1-1; D gene ambiguous. The CDR3 runs 12 residues. Between the trimmed V and J ends, which lost 1 base and 1 base, there was a span of 4 bases. The germline gives CDR1 GTSNPN, CDR2 SVGIG (reference sequence).